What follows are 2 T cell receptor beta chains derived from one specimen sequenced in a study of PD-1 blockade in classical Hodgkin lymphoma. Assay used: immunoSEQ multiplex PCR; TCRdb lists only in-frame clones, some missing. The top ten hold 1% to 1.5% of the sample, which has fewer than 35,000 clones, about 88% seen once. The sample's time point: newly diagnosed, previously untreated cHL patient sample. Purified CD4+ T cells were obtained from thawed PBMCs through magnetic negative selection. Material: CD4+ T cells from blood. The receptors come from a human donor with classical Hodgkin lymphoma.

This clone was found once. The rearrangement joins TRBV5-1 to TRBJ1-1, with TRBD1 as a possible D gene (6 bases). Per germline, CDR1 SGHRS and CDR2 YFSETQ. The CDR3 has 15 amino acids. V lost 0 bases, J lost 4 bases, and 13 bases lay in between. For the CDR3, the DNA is TGCGCCAGCAGCTTGGTACAGGGCCTTGGCACTGAAGCTTTCTTT. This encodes CASSLVQGLGTEAFF.

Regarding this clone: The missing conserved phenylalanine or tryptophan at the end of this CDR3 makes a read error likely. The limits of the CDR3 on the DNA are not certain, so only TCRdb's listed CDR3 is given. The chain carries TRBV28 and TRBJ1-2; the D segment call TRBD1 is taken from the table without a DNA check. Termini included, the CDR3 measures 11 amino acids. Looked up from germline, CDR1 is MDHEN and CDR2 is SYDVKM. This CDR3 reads CASSSQVTQTI.